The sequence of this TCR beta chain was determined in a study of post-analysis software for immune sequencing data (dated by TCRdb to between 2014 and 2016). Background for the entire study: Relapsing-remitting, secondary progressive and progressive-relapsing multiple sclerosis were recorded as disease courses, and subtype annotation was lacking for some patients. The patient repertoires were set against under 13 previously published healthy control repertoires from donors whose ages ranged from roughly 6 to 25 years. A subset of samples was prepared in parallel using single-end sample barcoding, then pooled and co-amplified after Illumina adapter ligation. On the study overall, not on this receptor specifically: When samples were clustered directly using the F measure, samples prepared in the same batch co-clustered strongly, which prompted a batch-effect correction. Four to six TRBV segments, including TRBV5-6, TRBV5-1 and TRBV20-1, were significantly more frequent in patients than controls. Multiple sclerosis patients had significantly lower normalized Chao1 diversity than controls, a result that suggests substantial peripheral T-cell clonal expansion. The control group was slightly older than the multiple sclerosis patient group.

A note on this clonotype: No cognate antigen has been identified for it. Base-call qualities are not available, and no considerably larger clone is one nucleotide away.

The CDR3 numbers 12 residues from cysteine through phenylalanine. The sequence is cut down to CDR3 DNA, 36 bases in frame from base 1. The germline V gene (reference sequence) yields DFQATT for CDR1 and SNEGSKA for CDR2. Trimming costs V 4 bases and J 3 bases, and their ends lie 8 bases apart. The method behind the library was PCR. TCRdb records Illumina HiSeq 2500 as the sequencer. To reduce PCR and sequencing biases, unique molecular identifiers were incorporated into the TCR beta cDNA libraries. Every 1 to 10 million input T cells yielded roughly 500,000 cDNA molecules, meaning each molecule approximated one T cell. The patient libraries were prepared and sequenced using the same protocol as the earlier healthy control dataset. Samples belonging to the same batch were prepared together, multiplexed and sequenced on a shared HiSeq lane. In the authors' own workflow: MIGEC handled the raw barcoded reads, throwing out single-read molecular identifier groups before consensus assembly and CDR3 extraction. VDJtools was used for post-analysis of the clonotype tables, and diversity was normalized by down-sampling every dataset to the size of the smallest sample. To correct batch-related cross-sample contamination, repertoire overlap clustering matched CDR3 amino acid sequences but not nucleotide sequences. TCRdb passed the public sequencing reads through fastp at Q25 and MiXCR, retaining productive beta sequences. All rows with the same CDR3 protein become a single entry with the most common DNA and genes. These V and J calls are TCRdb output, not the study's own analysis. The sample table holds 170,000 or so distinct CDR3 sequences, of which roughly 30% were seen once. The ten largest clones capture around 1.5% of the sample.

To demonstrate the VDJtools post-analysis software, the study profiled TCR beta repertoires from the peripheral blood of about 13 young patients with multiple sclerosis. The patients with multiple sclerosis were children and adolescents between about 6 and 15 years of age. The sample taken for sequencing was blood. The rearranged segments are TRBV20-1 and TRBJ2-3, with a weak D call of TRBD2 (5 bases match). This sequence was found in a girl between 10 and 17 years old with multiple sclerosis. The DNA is TGCAGTGCTACGGAGGCGACAGATACGCAGTATTTT. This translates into CSATEATDTQYF.